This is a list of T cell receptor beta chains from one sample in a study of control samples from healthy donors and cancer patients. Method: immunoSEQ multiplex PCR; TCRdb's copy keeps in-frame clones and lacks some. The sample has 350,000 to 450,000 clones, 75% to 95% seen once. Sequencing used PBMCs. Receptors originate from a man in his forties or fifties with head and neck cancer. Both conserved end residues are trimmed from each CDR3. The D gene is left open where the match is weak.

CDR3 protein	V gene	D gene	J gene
ASSLGRTNTEAF	TRBV14	.	TRBJ1-1
ASSQGWQSNQPQH	TRBV23-1	.	TRBJ1-5
ASSAHRGSYT	TRBV28	TRBD1	TRBJ1-2
ASSIYPTREQF	TRBV19	.	TRBJ2-1
ASGSRGPEAF	TRBV9	TRBD1	TRBJ1-1
ASSLLRSETEAF	TRBV5-1	.	TRBJ1-1
ASTLTLNTEAF	TRBV28	.	TRBJ1-1
ASALRQGEVEEAF	TRBV5-1	TRBD1	TRBJ1-1
ASSFPGPDTQY	TRBV11-2	.	TRBJ2-3
ASSLDRSGYT	TRBV5-1	.	TRBJ1-2
SATLGQYT	TRBV20-1	.	TRBJ1-2
SVEVTGTYEQY	TRBV29-1	.	TRBJ2-7
ASSPLAGVQDTQY	TRBV4-1	TRBD2	TRBJ2-3
ASSSTLGAGELF	TRBV7-3	.	TRBJ2-2
ASSTVTGLYEQY	TRBV19	TRBD1	TRBJ2-7
ASSQAAGGITQETQY	TRBV7-9	TRBD2	TRBJ2-5
ASGRDPGELF	TRBV13	.	TRBJ2-2
ATGPEPSYEQY	TRBV6-5	.	TRBJ2-7
ASSQGSPSTDTQY	TRBV7-9	.	TRBJ2-3
ASSISRGDTEAF	TRBV19	.	TRBJ1-1
ASSLGGYEKLF	TRBV28	.	TRBJ1-4
ASSHTGTGAKNTIY	TRBV4-2	TRBD1	TRBJ1-3
ASSPHNNYGYT	TRBV27	.	TRBJ1-2
ASSPGDRLNTEAF	TRBV11-1	TRBD1	TRBJ1-1
ASSRGLAGNQETQY	TRBV7-3	TRBD2	TRBJ2-5
ASRDRGEQRTQY	TRBV19	.	TRBJ2-5
ASSIGRGDGNTIY	TRBV19	.	TRBJ1-3
ASSQSLDLADNYGYT	TRBV4-2	.	TRBJ1-2
AWNRGLRADYGYT	TRBV30	TRBD1	TRBJ1-2
ASSEGRPGKETQY	TRBV2	.	TRBJ2-5
ASSSPSREAF	TRBV28	.	TRBJ1-1
ASTYPGLAGNEQF	TRBV27	TRBD2	TRBJ2-1
ASSEGAWQPQH	TRBV6-5	TRBD1	TRBJ1-5
ATSDSGGRHTGELF	TRBV24-1	TRBD1	TRBJ2-2
ASSHIVGQFEYGYT	TRBV4-1	.	TRBJ1-2
ASSPAVNAYEQY	TRBV18	.	TRBJ2-7
ASSLVRAGGLNQPQH	TRBV7-2	TRBD1	TRBJ1-5
ASSRVLAQSSYEQY	TRBV21-1	.	TRBJ2-7
ASSVLQGAGYGYT	TRBV9	TRBD1	TRBJ1-2
ASSSGQGNTGELF	TRBV5-1	TRBD1	TRBJ2-2